The clone carrying this TCR beta chain has more than one count but fewer than ten. Its antigen is currently unknown. The sequenced fragment ends 3 residues before the CDR3 boundary, so the rest is inferred from the germline J gene. This record comes from a study of T cell clonality in common variable immunodeficiency. Study-level results: Reportedly, TCR beta sequences from common variable immunodeficiency showed fewer deletions and N-nucleotide insertions.

In germline, CDR1 is KGHSH, CDR2 LQKENI. The V and J ends lost 1 base and 2 bases, in that order; junction bases with no gene match: 4. The CDR3 is 17 residues long. The method was immunoSEQ multiplex PCR; TCRdb's version includes in-frame clones alone and lacks a portion of them. The sample gives tens of thousands of clones, none seen only once, and the top ten clones hold around 3.2%. The rearrangement uses TRBV18 and TRBJ1-3; 11 bases map to TRBD1. The clonotype comes from a human donor with common variable immunodeficiency. The sample consisted of peripheral blood mononuclear cells. Partial CDR3 DNA: TGTGCCAGCTCACCACTTGGACAGGGGGCGGCTGGAAACACC. This encodes CASSPLGQGAAGNT. The CDR3 in its entirety is CASSPLGQGAAGNTIYF. The full variable domain, rest sourced from reference TRBV18 and TRBJ1-3, is NAGVMQNPRHLVRRRGQEARLRCSPMKGHSHVYWYRQLPEEGLKFMVYLQKENIIDESGMPKERFSAEFPKEGPSILRIQQVVRGDSAAYFCASSPLGQGAAGNTIYFGEGSWLTVV.